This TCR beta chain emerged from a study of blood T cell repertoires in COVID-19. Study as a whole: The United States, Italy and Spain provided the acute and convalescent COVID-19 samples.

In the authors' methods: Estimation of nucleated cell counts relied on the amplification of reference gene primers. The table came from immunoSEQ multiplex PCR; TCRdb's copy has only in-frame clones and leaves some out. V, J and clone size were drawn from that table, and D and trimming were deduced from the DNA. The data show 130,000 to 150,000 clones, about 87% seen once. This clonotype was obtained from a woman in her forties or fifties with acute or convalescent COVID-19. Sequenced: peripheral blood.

CDR3 sequence reads: CASSARTLSEDEQFF. The CDR3 nucleotides read TGTGCCAGCAGCGCACGAACGCTTAGTGAGGATGAGCAGTTCTTC. The chain has TRBV3-1 (or the pseudogene TRBV3-2) and TRBJ2-1; D ambiguous. Trimming removed 5 bases from V and 8 bases from J, with 19 bases in between. The germline CDR1 and CDR2 sequences are LGHDT and YNNKEL (reference sequence). CDR3 length: 15 residues.